Listed below are T cell receptor beta chains from one sample, sequenced in a study of T cells in Graves' hyperthyroidism and ophthalmopathy. TCRdb re-called the multiplex PCR reads with MiXCR, one entry per CDR3 protein. The sample lists a few hundred thousand distinct CDR3 sequences, around 15% occurring once. Sequencing used blood. Receptors were obtained from a woman aged 18-29 years with Graves' hyperthyroidism. CDR3s include the opening cysteine and the closing phenylalanine or tryptophan. D genes are given only for firm matches. Clone size, where shown, is once, few, many, or a class for clones that have expanded.

abundance	d_gene	v_gene	j_gene	CDR3nt	CDR3aa
many	NA	TRBV11-2	TRBJ2-1	TGTGCCAGCAGCTTAGAGTCATACTCCTACAATGAGCAGTTCTTC	CASSLESYSYNEQFF
once	TRBD1	TRBV5-6	TRBJ1-1	TGTGCCAGCAGCTTGCCTCTGGGACAGGGGATGAACACTGAAGCTCTCTTT	CASSLPLGQGMNTEALF
many	NA	TRBV7-2	TRBJ2-7	TGTGCCAGCAGCTTAGGAGGCCAGGACTACGAGCAGTACTTC	CASSLGGQDYEQYF
NA	NA	TRBV20-1	TRBJ2-2	TGCAGTGCTAGTGGAGGAGTCGGGGAGCTGTTTTTT	CSASGGVGELFF
NA	TRBD2	TRBV11-1	TRBJ2-3	TGTGCCAGCAGTTTATTGGGCGGGAGAGGGGCGGATACGCAGTATTTT	CASSLLGGRGADTQYF
few	TRBD2	TRBV6-1	TRBJ2-7	TGTGCCAGCAGTTCCATCGGCGGGAGCTACGAGCAGTACTTC	CASSSIGGSYEQYF
many	NA	TRBV10-1	TRBJ1-1	TGCGCCAGCAGTGGCAGGGGACAAGCAGGCACTGAAGCTTTCTTT	CASSGRGQAGTEAFF
many	TRBD1	TRBV6-1	TRBJ1-1	TGTGCCAGCAGAAGACAGGGGGCAGGCACTGAAGCTTTCTTT	CASRRQGAGTEAFF
NA	TRBD1	TRBV7-2	TRBJ1-5	TGTGCCAGCAGCTTGGGTCCCCTGGGGACAGGGACGGTCTATAGCAATCAGCCCCAGCATTTT	CASSLGPLGTGTVYSNQPQHF
many	TRBD1	TRBV20-1	TRBJ1-2	TGCAGTGCTAGCCAGGGGGGGAGAGGCTATGGCTACACCTTC	CSASQGGRGYGYTF
few	TRBD2	TRBV20-1	TRBJ2-5	TGCAGTGCAACAGGGACTAGCGGGAGAGGGGTTTTGGAGACCCAGTACTTC	CSATGTSGRGVLETQYF
few	NA	TRBV30	TRBJ2-5	TGTGCCCGGGAAACCACTAGTAACGGAAAGACCCAGTACTTC	CARETTSNGKTQYF
many	NA	TRBV5-1	TRBJ2-7	TGCGCCAGCAGGTTAGGGTCGGACGAGCAGTACTTC	CASRLGSDEQYF
NA	NA	TRBV10-1	TRBJ2-2	TGCGCCAGTATGGGACAGAACACCGGGGAGCTGTTTTTT	CASMGQNTGELFF
once	NA	TRBV6-1	TRBJ1-5	TGTGCCAGCAGTGATAACGAGGGGTGGCAGCCCCAGCATTTT	CASSDNEGWQPQHF
many	TRBD1	TRBV28	TRBJ1-1	TGTGCCAGCAGTTTGCCGGGACAGAGCGAAGCTTTCTTT	CASSLPGQSEAFF
few	TRBD2	TRBV9	TRBJ2-2	TGTGCCAGCAGCGTCGAGCGGGGGCCCACCGGGGAGCTGTTTTTT	CASSVERGPTGELFF
many	TRBD2	TRBV29-1	TRBJ2-7	TGCAGCGCCTCCCCCTCTAGCGGGAGAACCTACGAGCAGTACTTC	CSASPSSGRTYEQYF
many	NA	TRBV2	TRBJ1-5	TGTGCCAGCAGTGAATGGGGGGGAGGTCAGCCCCAGCATTTT	CASSEWGGGQPQHF
many	NA	TRBV3-1	TRBJ1-2	TGTGCCAGCAGCCAAGATCTGGCGTCAGGGGCCTATGGCTACACCTTC	CASSQDLASGAYGYTF
many	NA	TRBV12-3/TRBV12-4	TRBJ1-4	TGTGCCAGCAGTCCCAGGGGAAATGAAAAACTGTTTTTT	CASSPRGNEKLFF
NA	TRBD2	TRBV6-7	TRBJ2-1	TGTGCCAGCAGTTACGTACCCACTAGCGGGAGGTCACAAATCTATAGGTTCTACAATGAGCAGTTCTTC	CASSYVPTSGRSQIYRFYNEQFF
many	NA	TRBV12-3/TRBV12-4	TRBJ2-1	TGTGCCAGCAGGATGCCAAGCGGACGTGGGAATGAGCAGTTCTTC	CASRMPSGRGNEQFF
few	NA	TRBV6-6	TRBJ1-2	TGTGCCAGCAGTTACTCGGGGGTCTATGGCTACACCTTC	CASSYSGVYGYTF
many	NA	TRBV18	TRBJ1-2	TGTGCCAGCTCACCACAGTCCAGGGACTATGGCTACACCTTC	CASSPQSRDYGYTF
many	TRBD1	TRBV20-1	TRBJ2-7	TGCAGTGCTAGAAAATACATGGGGAGACAGGGGACCTACGAGCAGTACTTC	CSARKYMGRQGTYEQYF
many	NA	TRBV27	TRBJ1-1	TGTGCCAGCAGTTTTAAACTGAACACTGAAGCTTTCTTT	CASSFKLNTEAFF
many	NA	TRBV14	TRBJ2-1	TGTGCCAGCAGCCAATTGGGAGTGGGGAATGAGCAGTTCTTC	CASSQLGVGNEQFF